These 5 T cell receptor beta chains were all obtained from the same sample, sequenced in a study of early T cells in non-severe SARS-CoV-2 infection. TCRdb recomputed calls from the 5' RACE reads with MiXCR, one row per CDR3 protein. The table shows approximately 50,000 distinct CDR3 sequences, with 8% to 9% occurring only once. Sequenced material: whole blood. The receptors derive from an adult who was a healthcare worker with PCR-confirmed SARS-CoV-2 infection or an uninfected control (not recorded which).

This sequence joins TRBV21-1 and TRBJ1-5; the table's D gene call, TRBD1, was not cross checked with the DNA. TRBV21-1 is a known pseudogene. The CDR3 runs 17 residues. In nucleotides, the CDR3 is TGTGCCAGCAGCAAAAGGGGACAGGCTTATAGCAATCAGCCCCAGCATTTT. Its translation is CASSKRGQAYSNQPQHF.

This chain uses TRBV11-2 with TRBJ2-1; D not resolved. CDR1 is SGHAT and CDR2 is FQNNGV in the germline V gene. Deletions cut 3 bases from V and 7 bases from J, with 4 bases between. This CDR3 region has 11 residues. CDR3 sequence reads: CASSFQNEQFF. The CDR3 DNA reads TGTGCCAGCAGCTTCCAAAATGAGCAGTTCTTC.

This clonotype was seen more than once but under ten times. V gene TRBV6-5 combines with J gene TRBJ1-1, with D possibly matching TRBD1 (5 bases). The CDR3 consists of 11 residues. CDR1 is MNHEY and CDR2 is SVGAGI in the germline V gene. V gave up 6 bases and J gave up 7 bases, with 9 bases separating them. In DNA form, the CDR3 reads TGTGCCAGCAGCGACAGCTATGAAGCTTTCTTT. Translating it yields CASSDSYEAFF.

This clonotype was found many times. The chain recombines TRBV7-6 with TRBJ1-1; 11 bases map to TRBD1. Trimming at V came to 6 bases and at J to 1 base, leaving 7 bases not matched to a gene. Germline V gene sequence: CDR1 SGHVS, CDR2 FNYEAQ. The CDR3 has 16 residues. The CDR3 DNA reads as TGTGCCAGCAGTATGGGACAGGGGGTTGGGAACACTGAAGCTTTCTTT. Translation gives CASSMGQGVGNTEAFF.

This clonotype was found a few times. The chain recombines TRBV7-6 with TRBJ2-2; D could derive from TRBD1 or TRBD2 (5 bases each). This CDR3 is 16 amino acids long. Trimming cost V 0 bases and J 5 bases, with 13 bases left between them. Germline V gene data show CDR1 as SGHVS and CDR2 as FNYEAQ. CDR3 sequence: CASSLAGVSGTGELFF. Here the CDR3 DNA reads TGTGCCAGCAGCTTAGCGGGGGTCTCGGGTACCGGGGAGCTGTTTTTT.